These 2 T cell receptor beta chains originate from one sample sequenced in a study of early T cells in non-severe SARS-CoV-2 infection. TCRdb redid the calling of the 5' RACE reads with MiXCR, one entry per CDR3 protein. Among about 19,000 distinct CDR3 sequences listed, roughly 4.6% were seen once. The sample was whole blood. All receptors come from an adult who was a healthcare worker with PCR-confirmed SARS-CoV-2 infection or an uninfected control (not recorded which).

This clonotype was seen at least ten times. The CDR3 DNA reads as TGTGCCAGCAGTCCCCGGCGGATCGAAAAACTGTTTTTT. The encoded protein is CASSPRRIEKLFF. V is TRBV27 and J is TRBJ1-4; no reliable D call. CDR3 length: 13 amino acids. Trimming left V 5 bases short and J 8 bases short, with 12 bases between. Germline CDR1 MNHEY, CDR2 SMNVEV (reference sequence). Full variable domain (missing parts from reference TRBV27 and TRBJ1-4): EAQVTQNPRYLITVTGKKLTVTCSQNMNHEYMSWYRQDPGLGLRQIYYSMNVEVTDKGDVPEGYKVSRKEKRNFPLILESPSPNQTSLYFCASSPRRIEKLFFGSGTQLSVL.

This clonotype appeared many times. The gene calls are TRBV5-4 and TRBJ2-3; D is possibly TRBD1 (6 bases). Trimming pared 0 bases from V and 2 bases from J, leaving 19 bases between. Germline assignment: CDR1 SGHNT and CDR2 YYREEE (reference sequence). The CDR3 is 18 amino acids. CDR3 in amino acids: CASSLGVAGTQFTDTQYF. In DNA, the CDR3 is TGTGCCAGCAGCTTGGGGGTAGCAGGGACACAATTCACAGATACGCAGTATTTT.